This TCR beta chain was profiled in a study of T cell responses to AZD1222 COVID-19 vaccine. CDR3 size: 14 residues. The junction had 3 bases not matched to a gene; V was cut back by 4 bases and J by 3 bases. Germline CDR1 reads SGHKS; CDR2 reads YYEKEE (reference sequence). The data were produced by immunoSEQ multiplex PCR, yet TCRdb's version contains in-frame clones alone and is incomplete. This sample yields about 100,000 clones, of which 91% are seen a single time; about 9% belongs to the top ten. Study conclusions and caveats: Baseline testing showed seropositivity in only a handful of AZD1222 recipients. Targets within unmutated variant regions were reportedly found for nearly half of spike-specific TCRs.

This clone was seen only once. Its target is unknown. This receptor was identified in an adult who received the AZD1222 COVID-19 vaccine. This material consisted of peripheral blood, taken 28 days after the second AZD1222 dose. J is TRBJ2-3 and V is TRBV5-5, with TRBD1 matching over 9 bases. The CDR3 loop reads CASSRTGETDTQYF. The CDR3 bases are TGTGCCAGCAGCCGGACAGGGGAGACAGATACGCAGTATTTT.